A selection of T cell receptor beta chains follows, all from one sample in a study of T cells in Graves' hyperthyroidism and ophthalmopathy. One entry per CDR3 protein, called by TCRdb with MiXCR from the multiplex PCR reads. The profile shows more than 600,000 distinct CDR3 sequences, about 15% of them singletons. Source material: blood. Source of these receptors: a man younger than 35 with Graves' hyperthyroidism. Each CDR3 is given with its conserved first and last residue. Fields, in order: CDR3 protein, CDR3 DNA, clone size, V gene, D gene, J gene. D genes are given only for firm matches. The size of a clone is reported for some rows only, either as once, few or many, or as a class for expanded clones.

CDR3 protein: CVSSLNLAGAAGEQYF
CDR3 DNA: TGTGTCAGCAGCCTGAATCTAGCGGGAGCCGCTGGAGAGCAGTACTTC
clone size: NA
V gene: TRBV4-2
D gene: TRBD2
J gene: TRBJ2-7

CDR3 protein: CASRYMGQGASNEKLFF
CDR3 DNA: TGTGCCAGCAGATACATGGGACAGGGGGCGTCTAATGAAAAACTGTTTTTT
clone size: NA
V gene: TRBV28
D gene: TRBD1
J gene: TRBJ1-4

CDR3 protein: CASSVRGVSSYEQYF
CDR3 DNA: TGTGCCAGCAGCGTGCGCGGGGTAAGCTCCTACGAGCAGTACTTC
clone size: few
V gene: TRBV27
D gene: NA
J gene: TRBJ2-7

CDR3 protein: CASSPRQGAGQETQYF
CDR3 DNA: TGTGCCAGCAGCCCAAGACAGGGGGCGGGCCAAGAGACCCAGTACTTC
clone size: NA
V gene: TRBV7-6
D gene: TRBD1
J gene: TRBJ2-5

CDR3 protein: CASSPGTGETGELFF
CDR3 DNA: TGTGCCAGCAGCCCCGGGACAGGGGAGACTGGGGAGCTGTTTTTT
clone size: NA
V gene: TRBV7-6
D gene: TRBD1
J gene: TRBJ2-2

CDR3 protein: CASSLFRTGGAGEGTDTQYF
CDR3 DNA: TGTGCCAGCAGCTTATTTCGGACAGGGGGAGCGGGAGAGGGCACAGATACGCAGTATTTT
clone size: NA
V gene: TRBV7-3
D gene: TRBD1
J gene: TRBJ2-3

CDR3 protein: CSAKTIHLGAYEQYF
CDR3 DNA: TGCAGCGCTAAAACTATACACCTGGGCGCCTACGAGCAGTACTTC
clone size: few
V gene: TRBV20-1
D gene: NA
J gene: TRBJ2-7

CDR3 protein: CSARGQTGSSYNEQFF
CDR3 DNA: TGCAGTGCTAGGGGGCAGACTGGGAGCTCCTACAATGAGCAGTTCTTC
clone size: NA
V gene: TRBV20-1
D gene: NA
J gene: TRBJ2-1

CDR3 protein: CASSLTRENNEQFF
CDR3 DNA: TGTGCCAGCAGCTTAACACGGGAGAACAATGAGCAGTTCTTC
clone size: many
V gene: TRBV7-3
D gene: NA
J gene: TRBJ2-1

CDR3 protein: CASSEAFGGGVSPLHF
CDR3 DNA: TGTGCCAGCAGTGAAGCGTTTGGAGGGGGGGTCTCACCCCTCCACTTT
clone size: NA
V gene: TRBV6-1
D gene: NA
J gene: TRBJ1-6

CDR3 protein: CASSLSSPGTQYF
CDR3 DNA: TGTGCCAGCAGCTTAAGTTCTCCGGGTACGCAGTATTTT
clone size: many
V gene: TRBV7-3
D gene: NA
J gene: TRBJ2-3

CDR3 protein: CASSFRVAAGELFF
CDR3 DNA: TGTGCCAGCAGCTTTCGGGTGGCGGCCGGGGAGCTGTTTTTT
clone size: few
V gene: TRBV7-9
D gene: NA
J gene: TRBJ2-2

CDR3 protein: CASSRTGVEKLFF
CDR3 DNA: TGTGCCAGCAGCCGGACAGGGGTGGAAAAACTGTTTTTT
clone size: few
V gene: TRBV7-9
D gene: TRBD1
J gene: TRBJ1-4

CDR3 protein: CASSPRGVRAAYNEQFF
CDR3 DNA: TGTGCCAGCAGCCCGAGAGGTGTCAGGGCCGCCTACAATGAGCAGTTCTTC
clone size: NA
V gene: TRBV7-9
D gene: NA
J gene: TRBJ2-1

CDR3 protein: CASSPRYRGSKNIQYF
CDR3 DNA: TGTGCCAGCAGTCCAAGATACAGGGGGAGCAAAAACATTCAGTACTTC
clone size: few
V gene: TRBV28
D gene: TRBD1
J gene: TRBJ2-4

CDR3 protein: CASSLTMSYEQYF
CDR3 DNA: TGTGCCAGCAGCTTGACGATGTCCTACGAGCAGTACTTC
clone size: NA
V gene: TRBV7-2
D gene: NA
J gene: TRBJ2-7

CDR3 protein: CASSSTGYNTEAFF
CDR3 DNA: TGTGCCAGCAGTTCTACAGGCTACAACACTGAAGCTTTCTTT
clone size: many
V gene: TRBV28
D gene: NA
J gene: TRBJ1-1